The 30 T cell receptor beta chains listed next were all sequenced from one sample in a study of shared clonotypes between healthy human individuals. Method: immunoSEQ multiplex PCR; TCRdb's copy keeps in-frame clones and lacks some. The sample has roughly 1,100,000 clones; roughly 75% are singletons. Sequenced material: memory CD4+ T cells sorted from blood. Subset specified: CD45RA-negative fraction. All receptors come from a man aged 18-30 years in good health.

The rearrangement joins TRBV30 to TRBJ1-2, with unresolved D. The CDR3 spans 14 residues. Trimming removed 7 bases at V and 2 bases at J, with 17 bases between. Germline loops: CDR1 GTSNPN, CDR2 SVGIG (reference sequence). The chain's CDR3 is CALTGSLGNYGYTF. As DNA, the CDR3 is TGTGCCTTAACCGGGTCGCTAGGGAACTATGGCTACACCTTC.

This sequence joins TRBV28 and TRBJ1-3; D is ambiguous. Trimming left V 3 bases short and J 4 bases short, with 10 bases between. This CDR3 spans 14 amino acids. The germline V gene has CDR1 MDHEN and CDR2 SYDVKM. CDR3 residues: CASSFPLSGNTIYF. CDR3 nucleotides: TGTGCCAGCAGTTTCCCACTTTCCGGAAACACCATATATTTT.

V usage is TRBV10-3 and J usage is TRBJ1-6, with 8 bases that match TRBD1. The trim removed 8 bases at V and 10 bases at J, leaving 13 bases unmatched. From germline, CDR1 is ENHRY and CDR2 SYGVKD. The CDR3 has 15 amino acids. The CDR3 DNA reads as TGTGCCATCGGCTCGGGACAGGCCTTTGAGTCACCCCTCCACTTT. Amino acids: CAIGSGQAFESPLHF.

Notes on this clone: Distinct nucleotide sequences in the sample also encode this CDR3. This rearrangement joins TRBV30 to TRBJ2-7; a weak D match, TRBD1 (6 bases). CDR1 and CDR2 from the germline V gene are GTSNPN and SVGIG (reference sequence). CDR3 length equals 12 residues. V lost 3 bases to trimming and J lost 4 bases, with 10 bases between them. CDR3 DNA sequence: TGTGCCTGGAGCGCGGACAGTTACGAGCAGTACTTC. Translated: CAWSADSYEQYF. Using reference TRBV30 and TRBJ2-7 for the parts outside the CDR3, the full variable domain is SQTIHQWPATLVQPVGSPLSLECTVEGTSNPNLYWYRQAAGRGLQLLFYSVGIGQISSEVPQNLSASRPQDRQFILSSKKLLLSDSGFYLCAWSADSYEQYFGPGTRLTVT.

The chain recombines TRBV2 with TRBJ1-5, with D possibly being TRBD1 (5 bases). The CDR3 is 14 amino acids. V lost 2 bases and J lost 4, with 9 bases in between. Germline CDR1 SNHLY, CDR2 FYNNEI. CDR3 in DNA: TGTGCCAGCAGTGAACAGGGAAGGAATCAGCCCCAGCATTTT. The encoded protein is CASSEQGRNQPQHF.

In this sample, this clone turned up once. This same CDR3 is encoded by further DNA sequences in the sample. CDR3: CAISEGAGSYEQYF. CDR3 in DNA: TGTGCCATCAGTGAGGGGGCGGGCAGTTACGAGCAGTACTTC. The V and J genes are TRBV10-3 and TRBJ2-7; D is possibly TRBD1 or TRBD2 (5 bases each). V was pared by 2 bases and J by 4 bases, with 12 bases between. Per the germline V gene, CDR1 is ENHRY and CDR2 is SYGVKD. The CDR3 totals 14 residues.

The genes are TRBV4-3 and TRBJ2-5; D uncertain. The CDR3 is made up of 13 amino acids. The ends were cut back, 2 bases at V and 5 bases at J, with 9 bases in the middle. CDR1 is LGHNA, CDR2 YSLEER, per germline. DNA for the CDR3: TGCGCCAGCAGCCAAAACGAGAGGGAGACCCAGTACTTC. It codes for CASSQNERETQYF.

The V and J genes are TRBV6-8 and TRBJ1-6; D not certain. Trimming stripped 4 bases from V and 2 bases from J, with 12 bases between. The V gene's germline CDR1 is MNHGY and CDR2 SAAAGT. The CDR3 loop spans 16 amino acids. CDR3: CASSSPGLPYNSPLHF. Written as DNA, the CDR3 is TGTGCCAGCAGTTCCCCGGGCCTCCCCTATAATTCACCCCTCCACTTT.

V and J are TRBV30 and TRBJ2-3; D unresolved. The CDR3 loop spans 10 amino acids. Trimming shortened V by 2 bases and J by 5 bases, and 2 bases separated the two germline ends. In germline, CDR1 is GTSNPN, CDR2 SVGIG (reference sequence). This chain's CDR3 is CAWSQDTQYF. The CDR3 DNA follows: TGTGCCTGGAGTCAAGATACGCAGTATTTT. The whole variable domain, filled in from reference TRBV30 and TRBJ2-3, reads SQTIHQWPATLVQPVGSPLSLECTVEGTSNPNLYWYRQAAGRGLQLLFYSVGIGQISSEVPQNLSASRPQDRQFILSSKKLLLSDSGFYLCAWSQDTQYFGPGTRLTVL.

The chain couples TRBV10-3 to TRBJ2-7; 12 nucleotides align to TRBD2. After removal of 6 bases from V and 7 bases from J, the junction contained 10 bases not matched to a gene. This CDR3 has 15 amino acids. Germline assignment: CDR1 ENHRY and CDR2 SYGVKD. The CDR3 loop reads CAIRGSTSGRGEQYF. In nucleotides, the CDR3 is TGTGCCATCAGGGGATCGACTAGCGGGAGAGGTGAGCAGTACTTC.

The rearrangement links TRBV19 to TRBJ2-3; D possibly corresponds to TRBD2 (7 bases). With 6 bases removed from V and 4 bases from J, the gap between germline ends came to 17 bases. In germline, CDR1 is LNHDA, CDR2 SQIVND (reference sequence). The CDR3 totals 15 residues. The CDR3 loop reads CASREGGAVADTQYF. The CDR3 region has the DNA TGTGCCAGTAGGGAAGGGGGGGCAGTGGCAGATACGCAGTATTTT. The full variable domain, completed using reference TRBV19 and TRBJ2-3, is DGGITQSPKYLFRKEGQNVTLSCEQNLNHDAMYWYRQDPGQGLRLIYYSQIVNDFQKGDIAEGYSVSREKKESFPLTVTSAQKNPTAFYLCASREGGAVADTQYFGPGTRLTVL.

This sequence joins TRBV7-9 and TRBJ1-4, with D unclear. Germline V gene lookup returns CDR1 SEHNR and CDR2 FQNEAQ (reference sequence). Trimming cost V 1 base and J 0 bases, with 9 bases left between them. This CDR3 has 16 amino acids. The CDR3: CASSLVVFATNEKLFF. As DNA, the CDR3 is TGTGCCAGCAGCTTAGTCGTATTTGCAACTAATGAAAAACTGTTTTTT.

The CDR3, as DNA: TGCGCCAGCAGCCAAGGACAGGGGGTTTGGTCCTACAATGAGCAGTTCTTC. Translated, it gives CASSQGQGVWSYNEQFF. V usage is TRBV4-3 and J usage is TRBJ2-1; 9 bases align to TRBD1. Germline V gene lookup returns CDR1 LGHNA and CDR2 YSLEER. The CDR3 is made up of 17 amino acids. The trim removed 1 base at V and 1 base at J, leaving 5 bases unmatched.

This clone was counted a few times. This chain joins TRBV9 and TRBJ1-5; the D gene is possibly TRBD1 (5 bases). This CDR3 has 13 amino acids. The germline V and J ends were trimmed by 3 bases and 11 bases, with 15 bases remaining between them. Per germline, CDR1 SGDLS and CDR2 YYNGEE. The CDR3 sequence: CASSASQGGAQHF. The CDR3 DNA reads TGTGCCAGCAGCGCGTCTCAGGGTGGAGCCCAGCATTTT.

This clone was found many times. The chain carries TRBV7-2 and TRBJ1-5, with D uncertain. Deletions cut 1 base from V and 4 bases from J, with 8 bases between. Per the germline V gene, CDR1 is SGHTA and CDR2 is FQGNSA. This CDR3 has 14 residues. CDR3 DNA: TGTGCCAGCAGCTTAGGGGCAGGAAATCAGCCCCAGCATTTT. Protein product: CASSLGAGNQPQHF.

The V and J genes are TRBV18 and TRBJ1-1, with 7 bases fitting TRBD1. The V gene end was trimmed by 4 bases and the J gene end by 7 bases; junction bases not matched to a gene: 6. Looked up from germline, CDR1 is KGHSH and CDR2 is LQKENI. This CDR3 region has 13 residues. In DNA form, the CDR3 reads TGTGCCAGCTCACGGGTAACAGGGGATGAAGCTTTCTTT. The encoded protein is CASSRVTGDEAFF. The full variable domain, rest sourced from reference TRBV18 and TRBJ1-1, is NAGVMQNPRHLVRRRGQEARLRCSPMKGHSHVYWYRQLPEEGLKFMVYLQKENIIDESGMPKERFSAEFPKEGPSILRIQQVVRGDSAAYFCASSRVTGDEAFFGQGTRLTVV.

The chain links TRBV5-5 to TRBJ1-4; a weak D match, TRBD1 (6 bases). Germline CDR1 SGHKS, CDR2 YYEKEE (reference sequence). Trimming removed 5 bases from V and 8 bases from J, with 13 bases in between. There are 13 residues in the CDR3. CDR3 sequence (DNA): TGTGCCAGCAGTTCCTGGACAGAAGAAAAACTGTTTTTT. It encodes CASSSWTEEKLFF. The whole variable domain, remainder taken from reference TRBV5-5 and TRBJ1-4, is DAGVTQSPTHLIKTRGQQVTLRCSPISGHKSVSWYQQVLGQGPQFIFQYYEKEERGRGNFPDRFSARQFPNYSSELNVNALLLGDSALYLCASSSWTEEKLFFGSGTQLSVL.

The genes are TRBV11-1 and TRBJ1-6; D uncertain. V was cut by 3 bases and J by 6 bases, with 12 bases left in between. In germline, CDR1 is SGHAT, CDR2 FQDESV (reference sequence). The CDR3 has 15 amino acids. CDR3 nucleotides: TGTGCCAGCAGCTTGGAGGGAGGCTCTAATTCACCCCTCCACTTT. This translates into CASSLEGGSNSPLHF.

The CDR3 is CASNPAVAAANYGYTF. CDR3 coding DNA: TGTGCCAGCAATCCCGCGGTCGCAGCAGCTAACTATGGCTACACCTTC. The V call is TRBV28, the J call TRBJ1-2; the D is unclear. The ends were cut back, 7 bases at V and 0 bases at J, with 18 bases in the middle. Germline V gives CDR1 MDHEN, CDR2 SYDVKM. This CDR3 comprises 16 residues.

The chain joins TRBV29-1 to TRBJ2-1; D may be TRBD2 (5 bases). This CDR3 is 13 amino acids long. V was trimmed by 7 bases and J by 8 bases, leaving 18 bases between them. The germline gives CDR1 SQVTM, CDR2 ANQGSEA. The CDR3 nucleotides are TGCAGCGCCACGGTGGGTAAGAGGGATGAGCAGTTCTTC. It encodes CSATVGKRDEQFF.

The chain combines TRBV5-1 with TRBJ2-7; possibly TRBD2 for D (6 bases). The CDR3 has 13 residues. V was cut by 4 bases and J by 5 bases, with 13 bases left in between. CDR1 and CDR2 (germline): SGHRS, YFSETQ. The CDR3 DNA follows: TGCGCCAGCAGCCCCGGGTGGGGGGACGAGCAGTACTTC. Protein sequence: CASSPGWGDEQYF.

The CDR3 protein is CASRTGGTGNEKLFF. The CDR3 DNA reads as TGTGCCAGCAGGACAGGGGGGACAGGGAACGAAAAACTGTTTTTT. The chain joins TRBV6-6 to TRBJ1-4, with 9 nucleotides matching TRBD1. Germline CDR1 is MNHNY and CDR2 is SVGAGI (reference sequence). CDR3 length equals 15 residues. Trimming cost V 6 bases and J 8 bases; bases outside gene matches: 10.

Only a few counts were recorded for this clone. The chain employs TRBV7-9 and TRBJ1-1, with D hard to call. The V end was cut by 5 bases, the J end by 0 bases, with 10 bases between. CDR3 size: 14 residues. In germline, CDR1 is SEHNR, CDR2 FQNEAQ (reference sequence). CDR3 in DNA: TGTGCCAGCAGCCCCCATCAGATGAACACTGAAGCTTTCTTT. Protein sequence: CASSPHQMNTEAFF.

Worth noting for this clone: One end of the junction is discordant with germline, which a read error may explain. The chain joins TRBV7-7 to TRBJ2-1, with 15 bases that match TRBD2. The CDR3 is 17 residues long. Germline loops: CDR1 SSHAT, CDR2 FNYEAQ (reference sequence). In nucleotides, the CDR3 is TGTGCTAGCAGCTTAGGGTCCGGACTAGCGGGAGGGAATGAGCAGTTCTTC. As protein: CASSLGSGLAGGNEQFF.

This clone was counted once. This chain uses TRBV25-1 with TRBJ1-5; 9 nucleotides align to TRBD1. This CDR3 spans 17 amino acids. CDR1 is MGHDK and CDR2 is SYGVNS in the germline V gene. J gave up 4 bases and V 4 bases, and 11 bases lay outside the gene matches. The CDR3 loop reads CASSGNFPGQGNQPQHF. CDR3 sequence (DNA): TGTGCCAGCAGTGGAAACTTTCCCGGACAGGGGAATCAGCCCCAGCATTTT.

This sequence joins TRBV30 and TRBJ2-4; maybe TRBD1 (6 bases). The CDR3 totals 19 residues. Germline V CDR1 and CDR2: GTSNPN, SVGIG (reference sequence). V lost 0 bases to trimming and J lost 1 base, with 22 bases between them. As DNA, the CDR3 is TGTGCCTGGAGTGTACGATTCCAGAGCTTTGGACAGGCCAAAAACATTCAGTACTTC. This sequence encodes CAWSVRFQSFGQAKNIQYF. The whole variable domain, filled in from reference TRBV30 and TRBJ2-4, reads SQTIHQWPATLVQPVGSPLSLECTVEGTSNPNLYWYRQAAGRGLQLLFYSVGIGQISSEVPQNLSASRPQDRQFILSSKKLLLSDSGFYLCAWSVRFQSFGQAKNIQYFGAGTRLSVL.

Remarks on this clone: A far larger clone is one base from this, pointing to a likely read error. DNA of the CDR3: TGTGCCAGCCAGGGGAACACTGAAGCTTTCTTT. Residues: CASQGNTEAFF. V is TRBV28 and J is TRBJ1-1; possible D gene TRBD1, 5 bases. From germline, CDR1 is MDHEN and CDR2 SYDVKM. V lost 8 bases and J lost 1, with 5 bases in between. The CDR3 sequence is 11 residues long.

The chain employs TRBV5-1 and TRBJ2-7, with D possibly being TRBD1 or TRBD2 (5 bases each). V lost 0 bases, J lost 2 bases, and 12 bases lay in between. The length of the CDR3 is 15 residues. Germline CDR1 and CDR2: SGHRS and YFSETQ. CDR3 sequence (DNA): TGCGCCAGCAGCTTGGTGGGACCAGGGACCTACGAGCAGTACTTC. It yields the protein CASSLVGPGTYEQYF. Full variable domain (missing parts from reference TRBV5-1 and TRBJ2-7): KAGVTQTPRYLIKTRGQQVTLSCSPISGHRSVSWYQQTPGQGLQFLFEYFSETQRNKGNFPGRFSGRQFSNSRSEMNVSTLELGDSALYLCASSLVGPGTYEQYFGPGTRLTVT.

This clone was counted between two and nine times. This sample includes further DNA sequences coding for the same CDR3. This sequence joins TRBV11-2 and TRBJ2-7; 8 nucleotides line up with TRBD2. J lost 0 bases, V lost 0 bases, and 4 bases had no gene match. In germline, CDR1 is SGHAT, CDR2 FQNNGV. The CDR3 covers 16 residues. CDR3 nucleotide sequence: TGTGCCAGCAGCTTAGATCCCAGCGGGAGCTCCTACGAGCAGTACTTC. Protein: CASSLDPSGSSYEQYF.

The rearrangement links TRBV5-1 to TRBJ2-5, with D unclear. V was cut by 1 base and J by 5 bases, with 9 bases left in between. The CDR3 is 13 residues long. Germline CDR1 is SGHRS and CDR2 is YFSETQ. CDR3 DNA sequence: TGCGCCAGCAGCTTGTATCTCGGGGAGACCCAGTACTTC. Translation: CASSLYLGETQYF.